The entry that follows covers one T cell receptor beta chain sequence. Its antigen is still unknown. The data were obtained in a study of T cell responses to AZD1222 COVID-19 vaccine. Generated by immunoSEQ multiplex PCR, the TCRdb table keeps only in-frame clones and is missing some. The sample lists 130,000 to 150,000 clones; about 93% were seen once. Study outcomes and limitations: Of spike-specific TCRs, nearly half reportedly target regions left unmutated in variants.

This receptor was obtained from an adult in good health. The material was peripheral blood, obtained on day 0 of AZD1222 vaccination.

CDR3 residues: CASKGHPSQETQYF. In DNA, the CDR3 is TGTGCCAGCAAGGGGCACCCATCCCAAGAGACCCAGTACTTC. This chain connects TRBV6-5 to TRBJ2-5, with TRBD1 as a possible D gene (5 bases). Germline V gene data show CDR1 as MNHEY and CDR2 as SVGAGI. V was pared by 7 bases and J by 1 base, with 13 bases between. This CDR3 spans 14 amino acids.